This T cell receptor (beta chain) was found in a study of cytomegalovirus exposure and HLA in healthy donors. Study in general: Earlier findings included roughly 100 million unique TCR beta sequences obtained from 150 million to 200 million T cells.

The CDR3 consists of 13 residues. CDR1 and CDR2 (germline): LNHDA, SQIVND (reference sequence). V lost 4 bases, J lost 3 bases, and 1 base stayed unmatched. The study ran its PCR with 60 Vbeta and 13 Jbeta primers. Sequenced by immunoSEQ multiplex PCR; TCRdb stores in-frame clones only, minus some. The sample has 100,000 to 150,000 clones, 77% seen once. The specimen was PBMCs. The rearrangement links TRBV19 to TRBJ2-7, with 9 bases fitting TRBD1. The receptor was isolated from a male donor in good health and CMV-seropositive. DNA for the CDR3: TGTGCCAGTAGTAGGACAGGGGTCTACGAGCAGTACTTC. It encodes CASSRTGVYEQYF. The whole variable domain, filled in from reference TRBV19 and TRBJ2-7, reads DGGITQSPKYLFRKEGQNVTLSCEQNLNHDAMYWYRQDPGQGLRLIYYSQIVNDFQKGDIAEGYSVSREKKESFPLTVTSAQKNPTAFYLCASSRTGVYEQYFGPGTRLTVT.